This section outlines one T cell receptor (beta chain) sequence together with its context. Its antigen is as yet unknown. This CDR3 comprises 14 residues. The germline V gene encodes CDR1 SGDLS and CDR2 YYNGEE. V dropped 10 bases and J dropped 1 base, with 18 bases sitting between them. Primers included in the PCR were 60 Vbeta and 13 Jbeta primers. Profiling relied on immunoSEQ multiplex PCR, and the TCRdb table lists in-frame clones only, not all of them. This table holds hundreds of thousands of clones, 70% to 80% found once. The data are from a study of cytomegalovirus exposure and HLA in healthy donors. Study findings and constraints: Whilst most TCR sequences proved rare, a subset of public TCRs occurred across many donors. Association of a missense DCLRE1C variant with TCR beta V- and J-gene trimming was reported in a later analysis. Presence/absence analyses treated sequencing depth as roughly uniform across donors.

The chain has TRBV9 and TRBJ2-7; a possible D gene is TRBD2 (6 bases). The TCR sequence derives from a woman aged 55-69 years in good health and CMV-seropositive. Sequencing was done on a sample of PBMCs. CDR3 region: CASGPRTNSYEQYF. The CDR3, as DNA: TGTGCCTCCGGGCCCAGGACTAATTCCTACGAGCAGTACTTC.